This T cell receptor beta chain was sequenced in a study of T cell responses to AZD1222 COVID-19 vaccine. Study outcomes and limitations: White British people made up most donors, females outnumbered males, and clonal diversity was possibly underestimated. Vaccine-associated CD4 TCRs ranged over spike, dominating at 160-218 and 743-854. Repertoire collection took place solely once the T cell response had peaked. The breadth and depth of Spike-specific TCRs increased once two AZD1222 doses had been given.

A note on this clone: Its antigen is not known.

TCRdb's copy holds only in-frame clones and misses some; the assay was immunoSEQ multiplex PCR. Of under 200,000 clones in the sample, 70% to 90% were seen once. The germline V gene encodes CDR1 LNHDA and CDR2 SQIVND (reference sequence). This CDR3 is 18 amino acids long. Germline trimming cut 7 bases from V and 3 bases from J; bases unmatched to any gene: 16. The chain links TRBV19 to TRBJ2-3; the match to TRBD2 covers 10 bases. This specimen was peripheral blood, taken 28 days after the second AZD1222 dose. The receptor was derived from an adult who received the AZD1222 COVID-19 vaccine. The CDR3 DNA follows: TGTGCCAGTACCCCCCCCCGAGCGGGGGGGCTGCTTACAGATACGCAGTATTTT. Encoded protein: CASTPPRAGGLLTDTQYF.